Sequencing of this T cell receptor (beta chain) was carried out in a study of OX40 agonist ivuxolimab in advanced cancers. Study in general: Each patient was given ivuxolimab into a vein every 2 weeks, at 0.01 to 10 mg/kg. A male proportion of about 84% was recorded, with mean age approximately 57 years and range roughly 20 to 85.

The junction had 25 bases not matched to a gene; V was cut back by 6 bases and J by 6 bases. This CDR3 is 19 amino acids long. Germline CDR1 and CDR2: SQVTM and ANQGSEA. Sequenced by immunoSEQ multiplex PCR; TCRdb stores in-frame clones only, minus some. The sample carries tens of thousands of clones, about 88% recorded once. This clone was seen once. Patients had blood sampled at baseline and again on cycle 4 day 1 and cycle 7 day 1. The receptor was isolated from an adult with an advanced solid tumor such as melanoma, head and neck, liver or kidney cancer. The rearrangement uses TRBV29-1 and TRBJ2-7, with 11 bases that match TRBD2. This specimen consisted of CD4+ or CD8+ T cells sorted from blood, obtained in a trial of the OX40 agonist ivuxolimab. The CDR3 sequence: CSVTQAAGTSGHTGFEQYF. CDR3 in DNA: TGCAGCGTCACACAGGCTGCCGGGACTAGCGGCCACACGGGGTTCGAGCAGTACTTC.